Following are 21 T cell receptor beta chains from one sample sequenced in a study of neurological immune-mediated disorders. The time point was: technical triplicate 3. TCRdb passed the 5' RACE reads through MiXCR, listing each CDR3 protein once. Of some 30,000 distinct CDR3 sequences in the sample, approximately 16% were seen once. Source material: CD4+ T cells from blood. The origin of the receptors is a female donor with HTLV-1-associated myelopathy (HAM/TSP).

The gene calls are TRBV6-1 and TRBJ1-5, with 7 bases fitting TRBD1. Germline V CDR1 and CDR2: MNHNS, SASEGT. The CDR3 length is 22 residues. J gave up 0 bases and V 7 bases, and 27 bases lay outside the gene matches. CDR3 region: CASTRQRKRDPGTDYSNQPQHF. The DNA for the CDR3 is TGTGCCAGCACCAGGCAAAGGAAAAGGGACCCCGGGACAGATTATAGCAATCAGCCCCAGCATTTT.

This clonotype was counted ten times or more. This rearrangement joins TRBV12-3 or TRBV12-4 to TRBJ1-1; possible D gene TRBD1, 5 bases. The CDR3 contains 14 residues. V lost 8 bases, J lost 1 base, and 14 bases lay in between. The CDR3: CASLGGTGNTEAFF. CDR3 coding DNA: TGTGCCAGCCTTGGGGGGACGGGGAACACTGAAGCTTTCTTT.

As to this clonotype: An end of the junction does not agree with germline; a read error may underlie this. This chain links TRBV5-1 with TRBJ2-7; D is perhaps TRBD2 (5 bases). The CDR3 sequence is 13 residues long. Germline CDR1 and CDR2: SGHRS and YFSETQ. Here the CDR3 reads CTSRARGSYEQYF. The DNA for the CDR3 is TGCACCAGCAGAGCTCGGGGCTCCTACGAGCAGTACTTC.

A remark on this clonotype: The junction shows a germline mismatch at one end, possibly a read error. The chain uses TRBV11-2 and TRBJ2-5, with 8 bases identical to TRBD1. In germline, CDR1 is SGHAT, CDR2 FQNNGV. This CDR3 spans 13 amino acids. The CDR3 nucleotides read TGTGTCAGCAGGGACAGGTGGCTGGAGACCCAGTACTTC. Its protein product is CVSRDRWLETQYF.

This clonotype showed up many times. V gene TRBV5-1 combines with J gene TRBJ2-3; 7 bases are shared with TRBD2. This CDR3 is 14 amino acids long. V dropped 0 bases and J dropped 5; count of bases not matched to a gene: 3. The V gene's germline CDR1 is SGHRS and CDR2 YFSETQ. CDR3 sequence (DNA): TGCGCCAGCAGCTTGGGCGGGAGTGGAGATACGCAGTATTTT. As protein: CASSLGGSGDTQYF.

This clonotype was counted at least ten times. The chain carries TRBV10-3 and TRBJ2-1; possibly TRBD1 for D (5 bases). Trimming pared 6 bases from V and 0 bases from J, leaving 9 bases between. The length of the CDR3 is 14 residues. In germline, CDR1 is ENHRY, CDR2 SYGVKD. The CDR3 protein is CAIRQGNSYNEQFF. CDR3 bases: TGTGCCATCAGGCAGGGAAACTCCTACAATGAGCAGTTCTTC.

The CDR3 region has the DNA TGCGCCAGCAGCCTCCAGGGGTTGAATTCACCCCTCCACTTT. This encodes CASSLQGLNSPLHF. The chain combines TRBV5-1 with TRBJ1-6, with D possibly being TRBD1 (6 bases). V lost 4 bases to trimming and J lost 7 bases, with 12 bases between them. CDR1 and CDR2 (germline): SGHRS, YFSETQ. The CDR3 spans 14 residues.

This clonotype was recorded many times. The V call is TRBV15, the J call TRBJ1-1; no firm D call. The V gene lost 0 bases and the J gene lost 0 bases, with 8 bases spanning the gap. This CDR3 comprises 15 residues. The germline V gene has CDR1 LNHNV and CDR2 YYDKDF (reference sequence). The CDR3 nucleotides are TGTGCCACCAGCAGAGATTTCTACATGAACACTGAAGCTTTCTTT. Its translation: CATSRDFYMNTEAFF.

This clonotype was found many times. The V call is TRBV20-1, the J call TRBJ2-1; maybe TRBD2 (7 bases). Trimming removed 3 bases from V and 7 bases from J, with 16 bases in between. Germline CDR1 reads DFQATT; CDR2 reads SNEGSKA (reference sequence). There are 14 residues in the CDR3. The CDR3 DNA reads TGCAGTGCTAGGTTTGCGGGGGCCTCGAATGAGCAGTTCTTC. Translating it yields CSARFAGASNEQFF.

A note on this clonotype: An end of the junction differs from the germline gene, which may be a read error. The chain employs TRBV4-1 and TRBJ2-3; TRBD2 agrees at 7 bases. The CDR3 loop spans 15 amino acids. CDR1 MGHRA and CDR2 YSYEKL come from the germline V gene. CDR3 loop: CDSSLMGGSTDTQYF. In nucleotides, the CDR3 is TGCGACAGCAGCCTAATGGGAGGGAGCACAGATACTCAGTATTTT.

In its sample, this clonotype was seen once. A much bigger clone sits one base away, suggesting this may be a read error. V usage is TRBV12-3 or TRBV12-4 and J usage is TRBJ1-3; no definite D call. CDR3 length equals 15 residues. Trimming cost V 3 bases and J 3 bases, with 12 bases left between them. CDR3 loop: CASSLEATGGNTIYF. In DNA form, the CDR3 reads TGTGCCAGCAGTTTGGAAGCGACTGGTGGAAACACCATATATTTT.

This clonotype has ten or more counts. The chain combines TRBV12-3 or TRBV12-4 with TRBJ2-1; 15 bases are a match to TRBD2. Trimming removed 5 bases from V and 7 bases from J; junction bases left unmatched: 3. There are 15 residues in the CDR3. The CDR3 DNA follows: TGTGCCAGCAGTCCGGGGACTAGCGGGAGGAATGAGCAGTTCTTC. This translates into CASSPGTSGRNEQFF.

This clonotype was observed at least ten times. The rearrangement uses TRBV7-2 and TRBJ2-1; 9 positions agree with TRBD2. Losses at the gene ends were 3 bases for V and 9 bases for J; bases not matched to a gene: 6. Per the germline V gene, CDR1 is SGHTA and CDR2 is FQGNSA. The CDR3 runs to 14 residues. The CDR3 loop is CASSFTSLAGEQFF. The CDR3 bases are TGTGCCAGCAGCTTCACCTCACTAGCGGGTGAGCAGTTCTTC. Full variable domain (remainder filled in from reference TRBV7-2 and TRBJ2-1): GAGVSQSPSNKVTEKGKDVELRCDPISGHTALYWYRQSLGQGLEFLIYFQGNSAPDKSGLPSDRFSAERTGGSVSTLTIQRTQQEDSAVYLCASSFTSLAGEQFFGPGTRLTVL.

This clonotype is judged medium-sized (0.01 to 0.1%). The genes are TRBV6-5 and TRBJ1-5; TRBD1 might be the D (6 bases). Germline V gene lookup returns CDR1 MNHEY and CDR2 SVGAGI. Trimming pared 5 bases from V and 5 bases from J, leaving 7 bases between. CDR3 length: 12 residues. The CDR3 nucleotides read TGTGCCAGCAGTACAGGGCATCAGCCCCAGCATTTT. Amino acid sequence: CASSTGHQPQHF.

The chain combines TRBV7-2 with TRBJ1-2; D not certain. With 2 bases removed from V and 11 bases from J, the gap between germline ends came to 12 bases. Germline CDR1 reads SGHTA; CDR2 reads FQGNSA. The CDR3 length is 12 residues. The CDR3 bases are TGTGCCAGCAGCTTATATCCAGTCGGATACACCTTC. Its translation is CASSLYPVGYTF.

This clonotype was seen many times. The chain links TRBV3-1 to TRBJ2-5; 8 bases map to TRBD2. The ends lost 1 base at V and 5 bases at J; junction bases unmatched: 6. The CDR3 sequence is 15 residues long. The germline V gene has CDR1 LGHDT and CDR2 YNNKEL (reference sequence). CDR3 nucleotide sequence: TGTGCCAGCAGCCAAGTTGCGGGACTAGGGGAGACCCAGTACTTC. Protein: CASSQVAGLGETQYF.

The rearrangement links TRBV6-1 to TRBJ2-3; TRBD2 matches at 7 bases. The V gene end was trimmed by 6 bases and the J gene end by 4 bases; junction bases not matched to a gene: 1. CDR3 length: 12 amino acids. Germline CDR1 reads MNHNS; CDR2 reads SASEGT. CDR3 DNA: TGTGCCAGCAGGGGGGGGGCAGATACGCAGTATTTT. Its translation: CASRGGADTQYF.

This clonotype was detected many times. The V gene is TRBV4-3, the J gene TRBJ2-1; maybe TRBD2 (5 bases). V shed 4 bases and J shed 10 bases, with 17 bases lying between them. This CDR3 is built from 14 residues. The germline V gene has CDR1 LGHNA and CDR2 YSLEER. CDR3 sequence reads: CASSLRWERGEQFF. In DNA form, the CDR3 reads TGCGCCAGCAGCCTAAGATGGGAGCGTGGCGAGCAGTTCTTC.

The sample holds many counts of this clonotype. The chain links TRBV7-2 to TRBJ2-5; perhaps TRBD1 as D (5 bases). Germline V gives CDR1 SGHTA, CDR2 FQGNSA. The CDR3 is 14 amino acids. Trimming removed 5 bases from V and 5 bases from J, with 15 bases in between. This CDR3 reads CASSLPRGGETQYF. The CDR3 nucleotides are TGTGCCAGCAGCCTACCTAGGGGTGGGGAGACCCAGTACTTC.

This clonotype was counted at least ten times. The rearrangement links TRBV18 to TRBJ2-7, with no clear D. CDR1 is KGHSH and CDR2 is LQKENI in the germline V gene. Trimming took 2 bases from V and 7 from J, leaving 12 bases between them. The CDR3 is 13 residues long. CDR3 protein: CASSPGPGIEQYF. The CDR3 bases are TGTGCCAGCTCACCAGGGCCAGGTATTGAGCAGTACTTC. Supplemented by reference TRBV18 and TRBJ2-7, the full variable domain reads NAGVMQNPRHLVRRRGQEARLRCSPMKGHSHVYWYRQLPEEGLKFMVYLQKENIIDESGMPKERFSAEFPKEGPSILRIQQVVRGDSAAYFCASSPGPGIEQYFGPGTRLTVT.

This clonotype occurred many times. This sequence joins TRBV9 and TRBJ1-3, with 7 bases that match TRBD1. Germline V gene sequence: CDR1 SGDLS, CDR2 YYNGEE. This CDR3 is 18 amino acids long. The trim removed 2 bases at V and 1 base at J, leaving 12 bases unmatched. The DNA for the CDR3 is TGTGCCAGCAGCGTCTCAGGGGGGGGGACCGTATCTGGAAACACCATATATTTT. Translated: CASSVSGGGTVSGNTIYF.